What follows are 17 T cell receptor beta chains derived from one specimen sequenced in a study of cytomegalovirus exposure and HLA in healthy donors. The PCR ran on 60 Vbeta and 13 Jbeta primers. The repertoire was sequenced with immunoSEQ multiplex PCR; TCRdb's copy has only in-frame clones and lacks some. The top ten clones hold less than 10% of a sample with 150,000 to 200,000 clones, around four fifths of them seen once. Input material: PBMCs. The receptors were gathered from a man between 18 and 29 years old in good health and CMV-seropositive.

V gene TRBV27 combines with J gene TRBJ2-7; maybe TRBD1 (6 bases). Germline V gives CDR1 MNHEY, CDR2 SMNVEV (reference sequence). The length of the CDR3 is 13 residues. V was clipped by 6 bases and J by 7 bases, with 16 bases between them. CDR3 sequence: CASSPGDRREQYF. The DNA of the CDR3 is TGTGCCAGCAGCCCAGGGGATCGGCGTGAGCAGTACTTC.

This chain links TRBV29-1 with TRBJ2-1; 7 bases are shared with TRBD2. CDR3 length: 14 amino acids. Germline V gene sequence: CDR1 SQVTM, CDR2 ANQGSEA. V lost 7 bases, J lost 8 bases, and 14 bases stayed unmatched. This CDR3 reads CSGVGSGDGDEQFF. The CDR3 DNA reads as TGCAGCGGTGTCGGGAGCGGGGATGGGGATGAGCAGTTCTTC.

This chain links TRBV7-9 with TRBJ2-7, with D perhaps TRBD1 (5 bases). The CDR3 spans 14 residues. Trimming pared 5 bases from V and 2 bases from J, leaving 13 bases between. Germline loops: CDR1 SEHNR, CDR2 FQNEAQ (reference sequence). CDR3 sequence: CASSPRQTPYEQYF. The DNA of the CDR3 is TGTGCCAGCAGCCCGAGACAGACTCCCTACGAGCAGTACTTC.

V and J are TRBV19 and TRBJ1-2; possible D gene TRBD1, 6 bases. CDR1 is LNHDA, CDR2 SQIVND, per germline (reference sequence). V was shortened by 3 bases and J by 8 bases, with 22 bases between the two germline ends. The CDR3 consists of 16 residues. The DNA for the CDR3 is TGTGCCAGTAGTATTCTCTACCTCACCTTGACAGGCGGCTACACCTTC. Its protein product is CASSILYLTLTGGYTF.

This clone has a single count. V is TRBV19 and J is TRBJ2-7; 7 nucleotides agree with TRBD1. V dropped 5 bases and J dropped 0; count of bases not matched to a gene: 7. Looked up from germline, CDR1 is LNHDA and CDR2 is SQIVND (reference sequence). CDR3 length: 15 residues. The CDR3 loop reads CASSLKQGNSYEQYF. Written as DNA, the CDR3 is TGTGCCAGTAGTCTCAAACAGGGGAACTCCTACGAGCAGTACTTC.

Here the CDR3 reads CATRTGTSSTWEQYF. DNA of the CDR3: TGTGCCACCAGAACCGGGACAAGTTCTACGTGGGAGCAGTACTTC. The V and J genes are TRBV15 and TRBJ2-7; possible D gene TRBD1, 6 bases. This CDR3 contains 15 residues. Germline V gene lookup returns CDR1 LNHNV and CDR2 YYDKDF (reference sequence). Between the trimmed V and J ends, which lost 6 bases and 7 bases, there was a span of 22 bases.

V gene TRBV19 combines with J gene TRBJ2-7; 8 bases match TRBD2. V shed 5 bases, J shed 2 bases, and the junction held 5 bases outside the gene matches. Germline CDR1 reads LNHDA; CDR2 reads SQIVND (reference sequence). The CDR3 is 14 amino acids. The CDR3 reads CASSEAGGPYEQYF. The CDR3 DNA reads TGTGCCAGTAGTGAGGCGGGAGGACCCTACGAGCAGTACTTC. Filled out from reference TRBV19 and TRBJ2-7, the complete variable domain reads DGGITQSPKYLFRKEGQNVTLSCEQNLNHDAMYWYRQDPGQGLRLIYYSQIVNDFQKGDIAEGYSVSREKKESFPLTVTSAQKNPTAFYLCASSEAGGPYEQYFGPGTRLTVT.

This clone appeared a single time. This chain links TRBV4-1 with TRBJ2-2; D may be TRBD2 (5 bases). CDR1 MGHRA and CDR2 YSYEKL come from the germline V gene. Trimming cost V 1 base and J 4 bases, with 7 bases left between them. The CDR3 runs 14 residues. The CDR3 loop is CASSQAEGTGELFF. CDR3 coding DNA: TGCGCCAGCAGCCAAGCTGAGGGCACCGGGGAGCTGTTTTTT.

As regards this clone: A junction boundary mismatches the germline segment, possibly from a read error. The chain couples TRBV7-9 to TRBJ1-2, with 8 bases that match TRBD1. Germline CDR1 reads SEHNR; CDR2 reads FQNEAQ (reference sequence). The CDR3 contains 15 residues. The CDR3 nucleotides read TGTGCCAGCAGCTTAGCGTCGGTTGGGGCAGGGGGCTGTCTCTTC. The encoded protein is CASSLASVGAGGCLF.

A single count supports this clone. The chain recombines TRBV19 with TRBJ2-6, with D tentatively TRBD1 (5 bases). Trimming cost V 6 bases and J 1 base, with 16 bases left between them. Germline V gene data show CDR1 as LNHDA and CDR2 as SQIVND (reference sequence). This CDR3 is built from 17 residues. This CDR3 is CASRDSLGLSGANVLTF. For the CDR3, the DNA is TGTGCCAGTAGAGACAGTCTCGGTTTGTCTGGGGCCAACGTCCTGACTTTC.

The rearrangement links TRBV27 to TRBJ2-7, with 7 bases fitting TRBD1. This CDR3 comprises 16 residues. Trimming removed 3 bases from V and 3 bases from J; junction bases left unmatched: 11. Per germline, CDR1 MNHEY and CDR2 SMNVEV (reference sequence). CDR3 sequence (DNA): TGTGCCAGCAGTTTGGTCCCGGGACAGAGCTTCTACGAGCAGTACTTC. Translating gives CASSLVPGQSFYEQYF.

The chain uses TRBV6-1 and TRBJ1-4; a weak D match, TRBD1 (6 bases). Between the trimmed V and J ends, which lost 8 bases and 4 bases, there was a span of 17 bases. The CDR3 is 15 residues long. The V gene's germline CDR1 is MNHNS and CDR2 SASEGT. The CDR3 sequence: CASRSKQGYNEKLFF. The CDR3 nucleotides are TGTGCCAGCCGATCAAAACAGGGCTATAATGAAAAACTGTTTTTT.

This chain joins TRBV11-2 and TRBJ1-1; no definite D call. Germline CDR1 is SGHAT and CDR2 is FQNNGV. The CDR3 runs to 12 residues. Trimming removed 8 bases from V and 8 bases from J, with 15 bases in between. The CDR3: CASRRGLMEAFF. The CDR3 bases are TGTGCCAGCCGACGCGGCTTGATGGAAGCTTTCTTT.

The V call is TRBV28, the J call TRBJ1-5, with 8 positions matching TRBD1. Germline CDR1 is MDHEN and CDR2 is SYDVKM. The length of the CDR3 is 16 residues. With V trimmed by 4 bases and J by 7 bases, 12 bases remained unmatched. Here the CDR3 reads CASSYGLGQGGQPQHF. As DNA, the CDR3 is TGTGCCAGCAGTTACGGTCTCGGACAGGGTGGACAGCCCCAGCATTTT.

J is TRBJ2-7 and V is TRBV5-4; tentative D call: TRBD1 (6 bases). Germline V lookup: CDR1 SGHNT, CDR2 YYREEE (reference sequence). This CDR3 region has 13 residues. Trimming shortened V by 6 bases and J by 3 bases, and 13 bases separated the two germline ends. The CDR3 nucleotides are TGTGCCAGCACCCGGGACAATCGCTACGAGCAGTACTTC. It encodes CASTRDNRYEQYF.

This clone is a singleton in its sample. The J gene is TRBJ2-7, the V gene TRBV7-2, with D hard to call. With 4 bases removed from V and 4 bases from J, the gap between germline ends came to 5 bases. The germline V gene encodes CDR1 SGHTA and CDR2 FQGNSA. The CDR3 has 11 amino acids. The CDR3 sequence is CASSSHYEQYF. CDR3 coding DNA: TGTGCCAGCAGCTCCCATTACGAGCAGTACTTC.

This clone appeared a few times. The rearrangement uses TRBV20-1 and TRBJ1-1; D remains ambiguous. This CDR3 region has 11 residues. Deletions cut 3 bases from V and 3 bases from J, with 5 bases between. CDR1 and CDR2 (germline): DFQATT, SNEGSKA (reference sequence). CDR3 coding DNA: TGCAGTGCTAGGGAGCACACTGAAGCTTTCTTT. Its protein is CSAREHTEAFF.